One and the same sample provided the 19 T cell receptor beta chains below, sequenced in a study of OX40 agonist ivuxolimab in advanced cancers. Using immunoSEQ multiplex PCR, the repertoire was profiled, and TCRdb retains in-frame clones only, with some absent. The data show tens of thousands of clones, about 92% seen once. The source material was CD4+ or CD8+ T cells sorted from blood, sampled in a trial of the OX40 agonist ivuxolimab. Receptors were obtained from an adult with an advanced solid tumor such as melanoma, head and neck, liver or kidney cancer.

The chain employs TRBV25-1 and TRBJ2-2, with 10 bases identical to TRBD2. The CDR3 sequence is 16 residues long. The germline V gene encodes CDR1 MGHDK and CDR2 SYGVNS. J lost 1 base, V lost 4 bases, and 3 bases had no gene match. The CDR3 DNA follows: TGTGCCAGCAGTGCGGCTAGCGGGGGGAACACCGGGGAGCTGTTTTTT. Translation: CASSAASGGNTGELFF.

The genes are TRBV11-1 and TRBJ2-1; 8 bases are a match to TRBD1. The CDR3 spans 18 residues. Germline V gene data show CDR1 as SGHAT and CDR2 as FQDESV (reference sequence). J was trimmed by 0 bases and V by 1 base; bases with no gene match: 8. The CDR3 DNA is TGTGCCAGCAGCTTAGGGCAGGGGGCATCGGGCTCCTACAATGAGCAGTTCTTC. Translation: CASSLGQGASGSYNEQFF.

This chain connects TRBV6-6 to TRBJ1-1; D is unclear. The CDR3 totals 13 residues. Germline CDR1 MNHNY, CDR2 SVGAGI (reference sequence). With 2 bases removed from V and 0 bases from J, the gap between germline ends came to 4 bases. This CDR3 is CASSYDLNTEAFF. DNA of the CDR3: TGTGCCAGCAGTTACGACCTGAACACTGAAGCTTTCTTT.

This chain connects TRBV6-5 to TRBJ2-5; TRBD1 matches at 7 bases. CDR1 and CDR2 from the germline V gene are MNHEY and SVGAGI. With 6 bases clipped from V and 5 bases from J, the junction kept 9 bases outside the gene matches. This CDR3 is built from 14 residues. This CDR3 is CASSRTGSGETQYF. In DNA, the CDR3 is TGTGCCAGCAGCAGGACAGGATCTGGGGAGACCCAGTACTTC.

The rearrangement joins TRBV5-1 to TRBJ1-2; no definite D call. Deletions cut 0 bases from V and 0 bases from J, with 15 bases between. Germline assignment: CDR1 SGHRS and CDR2 YFSETQ. This CDR3 spans 17 amino acids. CDR3 in amino acids: CASSLEGLSGPNYGYTF. CDR3 sequence (DNA): TGCGCCAGCAGCTTGGAGGGTCTAAGTGGCCCTAACTATGGCTACACCTTC.

The chain combines TRBV11-2 with TRBJ2-7, with D possibly matching TRBD1 (6 bases). This CDR3 is 14 amino acids long. Germline values: CDR1 SGHAT, CDR2 FQNNGV. V lost 5 bases and J lost 7, with 18 bases in between. The CDR3 loop is CASSLQGRSPEQYF. The CDR3 DNA sequence: TGTGCCAGCAGCCTACAGGGACGGAGTCCTGAGCAGTACTTC. Together with reference TRBV11-2 and TRBJ2-7, the CDR3 gives the full variable domain: EAGVAQSPRYKIIEKRQSVAFWCNPISGHATLYWYQQILGQGPKLLIQFQNNGVVDDSQLPKDRFSAERLKGVDSTLKIQPAKLEDSAVYLCASSLQGRSPEQYFGPGTRLTVT.

The chain combines TRBV30 with TRBJ2-3; TRBD2 agrees at 10 bases. The germline V gene has CDR1 GTSNPN and CDR2 SVGIG (reference sequence). The CDR3 loop spans 17 amino acids. The trim removed 1 base at V and 1 base at J, leaving 8 bases unmatched. CDR3 region: CAWSGGTGTSGTDTQYF. The CDR3 DNA reads as TGTGCCTGGAGTGGGGGGACCGGGACTAGCGGCACAGATACGCAGTATTTT.

V and J are TRBV15 and TRBJ2-1, with TRBD2 identical over 9 bases. V shed 1 base, J shed 4 bases, and the junction held 8 bases outside the gene matches. There are 17 residues in the CDR3. In germline, CDR1 is LNHNV, CDR2 YYDKDF (reference sequence). The CDR3 DNA follows: TGTGCCACCAGCAGAGTACCCCTTAGCGGGGGATACAATGAGCAGTTCTTC. Protein product: CATSRVPLSGGYNEQFF.

Of note for this clone: Other DNA sequences in this specimen translate into the identical CDR3. V gene TRBV19 combines with J gene TRBJ2-3, with D perhaps TRBD1 (5 bases). Germline V gene data show CDR1 as LNHDA and CDR2 as SQIVND (reference sequence). This CDR3 region has 14 residues. Trimming cost V 1 base and J 2 bases, with 7 bases left between them. The DNA for the CDR3 is TGTGCCAGTAGTATAGGGGGCCCCACAGATACGCAGTATTTT. Translation gives CASSIGGPTDTQYF.

The chain employs TRBV2 and TRBJ1-2; D possibly corresponds to TRBD1 (5 bases). This CDR3 is built from 14 residues. Per the germline V gene, CDR1 is SNHLY and CDR2 is FYNNEI. Trimming stripped 7 bases from V and 4 bases from J, with 16 bases between. CDR3 sequence (DNA): TGTGCCAGCACCCCTCGGCAGGGATTCTATGGCTACACCTTC. This sequence encodes CASTPRQGFYGYTF.

The V gene is TRBV2, the J gene TRBJ1-4; D ambiguous. The CDR3 runs to 15 residues. The V gene's germline CDR1 is SNHLY and CDR2 FYNNEI. Trimming stripped 1 base from V and 0 bases from J, with 6 bases between. CDR3 DNA: TGTGCCAGCAGTGAAGACGCAACAACTAATGAAAAACTGTTTTTT. Its translation is CASSEDATTNEKLFF.

This chain connects TRBV5-6 to TRBJ2-3; a weak D match, TRBD1 (6 bases). The CDR3 is made up of 15 amino acids. Germline V lookup: CDR1 SGHDT, CDR2 YYEEEE. V gave up 4 bases and J gave up 1 base, with 13 bases separating them. CDR3 in amino acids: CASSPQGRGTDTQYF. In DNA form, the CDR3 reads TGTGCCAGCAGCCCACAGGGTCGGGGCACAGATACGCAGTATTTT.

This clone has more than one count but fewer than ten. J is TRBJ1-5 and V is TRBV30, with D hard to call. CDR1 GTSNPN and CDR2 SVGIG come from the germline V gene (reference sequence). Trimming removed 1 base at V and 9 bases at J, with 13 bases between. This CDR3 contains 13 residues. The CDR3 is CAWSATFFSPQHF. In DNA, the CDR3 is TGTGCCTGGAGTGCCACCTTTTTTTCGCCCCAGCATTTT.

The genes are TRBV5-4 and TRBJ2-7; TRBD2 might be the D (5 bases). The germline CDR1 and CDR2 sequences are SGHNT and YYREEE (reference sequence). Trimming pared 2 bases from V and 5 bases from J, leaving 11 bases between. This CDR3 spans 13 amino acids. The CDR3: CASSLTSSHEQYF. CDR3 nucleotides: TGTGCCAGCAGCTTAACTAGTTCCCACGAGCAGTACTTC.

The CDR3, as DNA: TGTGCCAGCAGTTTATTGACTAGCGGTCTGCGAGACTACAATGAGCAGTTCTTC. It specifies CASSLLTSGLRDYNEQFF. This chain connects TRBV28 to TRBJ2-1; 9 positions match TRBD2. The CDR3 extends over 18 amino acids. Germline V CDR1 and CDR2: MDHEN, SYDVKM. Trimming at V came to 1 base and at J to 3 bases, leaving 10 bases not matched to a gene.

The chain combines TRBV5-1 with TRBJ1-2, with 7 bases that match TRBD1. The CDR3 is made up of 14 amino acids. The germline V gene has CDR1 SGHRS and CDR2 YFSETQ. The trim removed 4 bases at V and 3 bases at J, leaving 6 bases unmatched. The CDR3 sequence is CASSPQQGHYGYTF. The CDR3 bases are TGCGCCAGCAGCCCGCAACAGGGGCACTATGGCTACACCTTC.

V usage is TRBV18 and J usage is TRBJ2-1, with D possibly TRBD2 on 6 matching bases. V lost 4 bases and J 6 bases, leaving 7 bases between the germline ends. The CDR3 is 12 residues long. Germline V gene data show CDR1 as KGHSH and CDR2 as LQKENI. CDR3 residues: CASSLGGNEQFF. CDR3 DNA sequence: TGTGCCAGCTCACTCGGGGGCAATGAGCAGTTCTTC. The variable domain in full, completed from reference TRBV18 and TRBJ2-1, reads NAGVMQNPRHLVRRRGQEARLRCSPMKGHSHVYWYRQLPEEGLKFMVYLQKENIIDESGMPKERFSAEFPKEGPSILRIQQVVRGDSAAYFCASSLGGNEQFFGPGTRLTVL.

This clone was seen just once. The chain employs TRBV18 and TRBJ1-2; D not resolved. The germline V and J ends were trimmed by 6 bases and 6 bases, with 17 bases remaining between them. The CDR3 contains 14 residues. The germline gives CDR1 KGHSH, CDR2 LQKENI. The CDR3: CASSPERFLNGYTF. CDR3 bases: TGTGCCAGCTCCCCAGAGAGGTTCCTTAATGGCTACACCTTC.

The chain carries TRBV7-9 and TRBJ2-7, with D possibly being TRBD1 (5 bases). Germline-derived CDR1 and CDR2 are SEHNR and FQNEAQ (reference sequence). V lost 7 bases and J lost 0, with 16 bases in between. The CDR3 extends over 15 amino acids. The CDR3 region is CASTTQQAPSYEQYF. CDR3 nucleotides: TGTGCCAGCACCACCCAACAGGCCCCCTCCTACGAGCAGTACTTC.